This TCR beta chain was sequenced in a study of CD8 T cells in Susac syndrome. The CDR3 is made up of 15 amino acids. From germline, CDR1 is SGDLS and CDR2 YYNGEE. V lost 4 bases and J lost 6, with 19 bases in between. RNA in amounts of 0.5 to 1 ug was reverse transcribed with random hexamers. The authors amplified TCR beta CDR3 across 54 Vbeta and 13 Jbeta using immunoSEQ multiplex PCR. TCRdb analysed the immunoSEQ multiplex PCR reads with MiXCR anew, one entry per CDR3 protein. This repertoire shows fewer than 60,000 distinct CDR3 sequences, 95% found once; its top ten account for roughly 0.8%. The receptor's source is a human donor with Susac syndrome. V is TRBV9 and J is TRBJ1-2; D is uncertain. The sequenced material came from CD8+ T cells from PBMCs. CDR3 protein: CASSKRQAGKDGYTF. The CDR3 DNA reads as TGTGCCAGCAGCAAGAGACAAGCAGGAAAGGATGGCTACACCTTC.